Below, 30 T cell receptor beta chains from the same sample are listed, as sequenced in a study of CXCR3-negative and CXCR3-positive naive CD8 T cells. Study-level results: Greater hydrophobicity was found in TRB CDR3s of CXCR3-positive naive cells than of CXCR3-negative naive cells.

5' RACE with UMI labels generated the TRB cDNA libraries. Each CDR3 protein gets one entry in TCRdb, which reprocessed the 5' RACE reads and gives no DNA. This table lists roughly 130,000 distinct CDR3 sequences. These receptors' targets are unknown. The sequenced sample was naive CXCR3+ CD8+ T cells from blood. Subset noted: CD45RO-CCR7+CD27+CD95- naive CD8+ T cells expressing CXCR3 (TNR3+). These receptors originate from a human donor in good health. Some clones in this sample may be carry-over from other donors' samples.

The chain couples TRBV29-1 to TRBJ2-4; as DNA is missing, the TRBD2 call by TCRdb cannot be tested. CDR1 SQVTM and CDR2 ANQGSEA come from the germline V gene. CDR3 length equals 13 residues. CDR3: CSAGGRTSDIQYF.

The V and J genes are TRBV7-2 and TRBJ2-5. There are 12 residues in the CDR3. CDR1 is SGHTA and CDR2 is FQGNSA in the germline V gene. The CDR3 region is CASSRTQETQYF.

CDR3 region: CASSQPTLRVGQPQHF. The chain couples TRBV28 to TRBJ1-5. Germline V lookup: CDR1 MDHEN, CDR2 SYDVKM. CDR3 length equals 16 residues.

The genes are TRBV19 and TRBJ2-6. The CDR3 is 16 amino acids. CDR1 and CDR2 (germline): LNHDA, SQIVND (reference sequence). CDR3 region: CASSIDSQSGANVLTF.

V gene TRBV29-1 combines with J gene TRBJ2-7; the D call of TRBD2 rests on TCRdb alone, since no DNA is present to check it. Germline-derived CDR1 and CDR2 are SQVTM and ANQGSEA. The CDR3 sequence is 16 residues long. The CDR3 spells CSVEFRLAGPSYEQYF.

This CDR3 reads CASSPSGAGTDEQFF. V usage is TRBV7-9 and J usage is TRBJ2-1; the TRBD1 assignment by TCRdb is unverifiable without DNA. Per germline, CDR1 SEHNR and CDR2 FQNEAQ (reference sequence). The CDR3 length is 15 residues. The full variable domain, rest sourced from reference TRBV7-9 and TRBJ2-1, is DTGVSQNPRHKITKRGQNVTFRCDPISEHNRLYWYRQTLGQGPEFLTYFQNEAQLEKSRLLSDRFSAERPKGSFSTLEIQRTEQGDSAMYLCASSPSGAGTDEQFFGPGTRLTVL.

J is TRBJ2-5 and V is TRBV7-9. This CDR3 is built from 13 residues. CDR1 and CDR2 (germline): SEHNR, FQNEAQ (reference sequence). CDR3: CASSLALQETQYF. Full variable domain (missing parts from reference TRBV7-9 and TRBJ2-5): DTGVSQNPRHKITKRGQNVTFRCDPISEHNRLYWYRQTLGQGPEFLTYFQNEAQLEKSRLLSDRFSAERPKGSFSTLEIQRTEQGDSAMYLCASSLALQETQYFGPGTRLLVL.

V and J are TRBV6-2 or TRBV6-3 and TRBJ2-5; absent DNA, TCRdb's TRBD1 call cannot be checked. The germline CDR1 and CDR2 sequences are MNHEY and SVGEGT. The CDR3 consists of 14 residues. The CDR3 loop reads CASSFQQGFETQYF.

The chain links TRBV7-9 to TRBJ1-5; lacking DNA, the TRBD1 call made by TCRdb goes unchecked. The germline V gene encodes CDR1 SEHNR and CDR2 FQNEAQ (reference sequence). CDR3 length: 17 residues. CDR3: CASSLALGRGSNQPQHF.

The V call is TRBV2, the J call TRBJ2-1. CDR3 length: 13 amino acids. Germline CDR1 is SNHLY and CDR2 is FYNNEI. CDR3 residues: CASSVTDYNEQFF.

V and J are TRBV2 and TRBJ1-1. Germline V lookup: CDR1 SNHLY, CDR2 FYNNEI. The CDR3 loop spans 17 amino acids. CDR3 amino acids: CASKRHGYEGLGTEAFF.

This rearrangement joins TRBV28 to TRBJ2-7. The germline gives CDR1 MDHEN, CDR2 SYDVKM. CDR3 length equals 14 residues. The chain's CDR3 is CATIPHHLTYEQYF.

The CDR3 spells CSVGQGEDEQYF. This chain links TRBV29-1 with TRBJ2-7; TCRdb picks TRBD1, but there is no DNA to check that call. The CDR3 is made up of 12 amino acids. Germline CDR1 reads SQVTM; CDR2 reads ANQGSEA.

This sequence joins TRBV29-1 and TRBJ2-1; TCRdb's D gene call, TRBD1, goes unchecked for lack of DNA. Germline lookup yields CDR1 SQVTM and CDR2 ANQGSEA. The CDR3 consists of 13 residues. The CDR3: CSVWKGASNEQFF.

The chain links TRBV15 to TRBJ2-7; TCRdb's D gene call, TRBD1, goes unchecked for lack of DNA. This CDR3 region has 15 residues. Germline V gene lookup returns CDR1 LNHNV and CDR2 YYDKDF (reference sequence). CDR3 region: CATSRAGQPSYEQYF.

This chain connects TRBV6-5 to TRBJ2-1. Germline V CDR1 and CDR2: MNHEY, SVGAGI. This CDR3 spans 12 amino acids. CDR3 loop: CASSYYRDEQFF.

The chain is built from TRBV4-1 and TRBJ1-4. CDR1 and CDR2 from the germline V gene are MGHRA and YSYEKL. This CDR3 comprises 13 residues. The CDR3 is CASTDLLGEKLFF.

The J gene is TRBJ2-1, the V gene TRBV4-3; TCRdb's assignment of TRBD2 cannot be checked, as there is no DNA. Germline lookup yields CDR1 LGHNA and CDR2 YSLEER. The CDR3 spans 16 residues. The chain's CDR3 is CASSQDGLGGLNEQFF.

This chain connects TRBV14 to TRBJ2-1; there is no DNA to check the TCRdb D call of TRBD1. The length of the CDR3 is 12 residues. Germline V gene lookup returns CDR1 SGHDN and CDR2 FVKESK. CDR3 loop: CASSHPGGEQFF.

This sequence joins TRBV11-2 and TRBJ2-5; the TRBD2 assignment by TCRdb is unverifiable without DNA. In germline, CDR1 is SGHAT, CDR2 FQNNGV. CDR3 size: 16 residues. The CDR3 loop is CASSSWTSGSQETQYF.

The chain links TRBV28 to TRBJ2-3. Germline-derived CDR1 and CDR2 are MDHEN and SYDVKM. The CDR3 has 11 residues. The chain's CDR3 is CASSYGDTQYF.

The chain couples TRBV28 to TRBJ2-7; absent DNA, TCRdb's TRBD1 call cannot be checked. The CDR3 loop spans 15 amino acids. CDR1 is MDHEN and CDR2 is SYDVKM in the germline V gene. The CDR3: CASNLRDRFFYEQYF.

The chain carries TRBV29-1 and TRBJ2-7; lacking DNA, the TRBD1 call made by TCRdb goes unchecked. CDR3 length: 15 residues. Germline CDR1 and CDR2: SQVTM and ANQGSEA. The CDR3 loop reads CSVEEIGGQDYEQYF.

J is TRBJ1-1 and V is TRBV19; there is no DNA to check the TCRdb D call of TRBD1. CDR3 length equals 12 residues. Germline CDR1 reads LNHDA; CDR2 reads SQIVND (reference sequence). CDR3: CASSPWGSEAFF.

This chain links TRBV14 with TRBJ2-1; TCRdb outputs TRBD1, but without DNA this stays unchecked. Germline CDR1 and CDR2: SGHDN and FVKESK. The CDR3 has 14 amino acids. CDR3 residues: CASRGLTGGYEQFF.

The V and J genes are TRBV5-5 and TRBJ2-5; absent DNA, TCRdb's TRBD1 call cannot be checked. CDR3 length: 12 residues. Germline lookup yields CDR1 SGHKS and CDR2 YYEKEE (reference sequence). CDR3 residues: CASSFEGETQYF.

The chain joins TRBV25-1 to TRBJ1-2. Germline assignment: CDR1 MGHDK and CDR2 SYGVNS. This CDR3 is 13 amino acids long. This CDR3 is CASSPTPNYGYTF.

The gene calls are TRBV5-1 and TRBJ2-7; as DNA is missing, the TRBD1 call by TCRdb cannot be tested. CDR3 size: 15 residues. Germline values: CDR1 SGHRS, CDR2 YFSETQ. CDR3 region: CASSFNNNYRGEQYF.

This chain uses TRBV23-1 with TRBJ2-1; TCRdb selects TRBD1, and the lack of DNA leaves this call unchecked. TRBV23-1 falls under the ORF class, with uncertain function. The CDR3 totals 16 residues. CDR3 sequence: CASRLPKGQTEHEQFF.

The CDR3 loop reads CSVDFGSVNTEAFF. This chain connects TRBV29-1 to TRBJ1-1. CDR1 is SQVTM, CDR2 ANQGSEA, per germline. This CDR3 spans 14 amino acids. The entire variable domain, with the rest obtained from reference TRBV29-1 and TRBJ1-1, is as follows: SAVISQKPSRDICQRGTSLTIQCQVDSQVTMMFWYRQQPGQSLTLIATANQGSEATYESGFVIDKFPISRPNLTFSTLTVSNMSPEDSSIYLCSVDFGSVNTEAFFGQGTRLTVV.